This entry features one TCR beta chain sequence. From RNA, the CDR3 regions of TCR beta chains were amplified and sequenced. HTBI primers were employed in first-round RT-PCR, then a second-round multiplex PCR followed. A single record per CDR3 protein comes from TCRdb applying MiXCR to the multiplex PCR reads. This sample has about 660,000 distinct CDR3 sequences, with about two fifths found just once. Germline CDR1 and CDR2: SGHTA and FQGNSA. V was cut by 5 bases and J by 3 bases, with 13 bases left in between. The CDR3 extends over 14 amino acids. The entry originates in a study of Graves' ophthalmopathy and Graves' hyperthyroidism.

The TCR sequence derives from an adult man with Graves' ophthalmopathy. Sequenced: peripheral blood. The J gene is TRBJ1-1, the V gene TRBV7-2; D is perhaps TRBD1 (5 bases). As DNA, the CDR3 is TGTGCCAGCAGCAACGGGGGTACCGACACTGAAGCTTTCTTT. This sequence encodes CASSNGGTDTEAFF.